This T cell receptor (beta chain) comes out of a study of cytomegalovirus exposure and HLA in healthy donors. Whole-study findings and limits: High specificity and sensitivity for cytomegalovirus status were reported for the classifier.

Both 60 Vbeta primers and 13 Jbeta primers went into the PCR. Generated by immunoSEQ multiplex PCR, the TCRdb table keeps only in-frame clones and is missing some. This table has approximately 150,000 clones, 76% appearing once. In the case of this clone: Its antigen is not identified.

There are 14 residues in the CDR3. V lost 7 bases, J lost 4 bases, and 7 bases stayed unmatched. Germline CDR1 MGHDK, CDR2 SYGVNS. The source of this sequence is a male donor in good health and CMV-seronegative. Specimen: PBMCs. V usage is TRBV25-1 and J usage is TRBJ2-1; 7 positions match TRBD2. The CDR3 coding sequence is TGTGCCAGCAAGTCCAGCGGGGCTTACAATGAGCAGTTCTTC. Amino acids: CASKSSGAYNEQFF.